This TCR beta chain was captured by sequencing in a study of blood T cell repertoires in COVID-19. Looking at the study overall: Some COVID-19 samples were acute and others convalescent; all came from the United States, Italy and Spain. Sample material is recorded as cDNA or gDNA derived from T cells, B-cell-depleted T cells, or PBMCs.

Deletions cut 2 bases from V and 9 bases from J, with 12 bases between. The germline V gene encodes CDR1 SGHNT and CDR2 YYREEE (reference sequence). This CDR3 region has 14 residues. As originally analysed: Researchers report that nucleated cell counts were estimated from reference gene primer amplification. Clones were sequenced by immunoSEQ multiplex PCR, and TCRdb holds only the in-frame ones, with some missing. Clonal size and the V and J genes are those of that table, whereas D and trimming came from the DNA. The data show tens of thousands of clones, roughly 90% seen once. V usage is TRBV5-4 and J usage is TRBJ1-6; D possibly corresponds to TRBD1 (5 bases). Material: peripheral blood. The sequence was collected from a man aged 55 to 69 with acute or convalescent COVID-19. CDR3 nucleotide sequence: TGTGCCAGCAGCTTTCCGGGGGTGAGTTCACCCCTCCACTTT. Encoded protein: CASSFPGVSSPLHF.